The T cell receptor beta chain described here comes from a study of T cell responses to AZD1222 COVID-19 vaccine. On this clone itself: The target antigen is unknown.

Broader study findings: Females made up more of the donors, who were largely white British, and clonal diversity may have come out too low.

Germline CDR1 is SEHNR and CDR2 is FQNEAQ (reference sequence). Germline trimming cut 10 bases from V and 5 bases from J; bases unmatched to any gene: 8. The CDR3 loop spans 14 amino acids. Produced via immunoSEQ multiplex PCR; TCRdb's table is partial and in-frame only. The sample shows 110,000 to 150,000 clones, approximately 93% of them seen only once. The specimen comprised peripheral blood, sampled on day 0 of AZD1222 vaccination. J is TRBJ2-5 and V is TRBV7-9; TRBD2 agrees at 12 bases. The clonotype comes from an adult in good health. This CDR3 is CATRRLAGVETQYF. The CDR3, as DNA: TGTGCCACCCGACGACTAGCGGGAGTGGAGACCCAGTACTTC.